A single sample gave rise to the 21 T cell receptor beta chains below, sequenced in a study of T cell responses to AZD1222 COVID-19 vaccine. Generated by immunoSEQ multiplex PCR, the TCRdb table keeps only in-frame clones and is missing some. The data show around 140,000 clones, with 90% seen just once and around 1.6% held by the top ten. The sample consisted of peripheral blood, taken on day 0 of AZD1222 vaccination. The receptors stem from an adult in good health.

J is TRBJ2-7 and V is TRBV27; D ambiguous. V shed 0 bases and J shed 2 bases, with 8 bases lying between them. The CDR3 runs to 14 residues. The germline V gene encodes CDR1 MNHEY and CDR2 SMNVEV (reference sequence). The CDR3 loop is CASSLSQRTYEQYF. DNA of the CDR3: TGTGCCAGCAGTTTATCCCAAAGGACCTACGAGCAGTACTTC.

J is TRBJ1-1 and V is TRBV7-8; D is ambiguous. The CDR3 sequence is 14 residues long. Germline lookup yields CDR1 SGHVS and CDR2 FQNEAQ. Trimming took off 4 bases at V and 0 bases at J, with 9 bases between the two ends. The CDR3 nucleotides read TGTGCCAGCAGCTCGGGCCTCATGAACACTGAAGCTTTCTTT. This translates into CASSSGLMNTEAFF.

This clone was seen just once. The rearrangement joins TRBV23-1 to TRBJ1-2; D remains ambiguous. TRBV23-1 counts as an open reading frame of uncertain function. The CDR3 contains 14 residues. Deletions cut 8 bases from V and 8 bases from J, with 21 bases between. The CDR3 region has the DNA TGCGCCAGCCCCAATCTGGCAGGTCTATTAGGCTACACCTTC. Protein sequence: CASPNLAGLLGYTF.

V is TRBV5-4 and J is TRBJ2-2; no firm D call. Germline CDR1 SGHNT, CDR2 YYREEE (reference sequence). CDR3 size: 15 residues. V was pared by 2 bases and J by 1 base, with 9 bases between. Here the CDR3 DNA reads TGTGCCAGCAGCTTAGAGGCTGGGAACACCGGGGAGCTGTTTTTT. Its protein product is CASSLEAGNTGELFF.

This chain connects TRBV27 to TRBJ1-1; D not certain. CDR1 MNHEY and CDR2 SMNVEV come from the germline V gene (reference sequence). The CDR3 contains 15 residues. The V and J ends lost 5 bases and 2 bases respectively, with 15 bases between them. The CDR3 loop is CASSTQGATNTEAFF. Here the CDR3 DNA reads TGTGCCAGCAGTACCCAAGGAGCTACAAACACTGAAGCTTTCTTT.

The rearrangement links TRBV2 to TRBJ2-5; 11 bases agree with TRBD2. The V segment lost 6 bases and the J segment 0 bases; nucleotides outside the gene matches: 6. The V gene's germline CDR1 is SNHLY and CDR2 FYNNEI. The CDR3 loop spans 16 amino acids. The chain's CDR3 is CASSAGLADNQETQYF. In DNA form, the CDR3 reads TGTGCCAGCAGCGCGGGACTAGCGGATAACCAAGAGACCCAGTACTTC.

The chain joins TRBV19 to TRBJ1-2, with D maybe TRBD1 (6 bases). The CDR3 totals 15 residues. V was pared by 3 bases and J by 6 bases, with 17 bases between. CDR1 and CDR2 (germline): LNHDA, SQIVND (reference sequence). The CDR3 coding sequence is TGTGCCAGTAGTATGGGCGCCAGGGGTATAGATGGCTACACCTTC. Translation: CASSMGARGIDGYTF.

This CDR3 is CASSVVPGRNTEAFF. For the CDR3, the DNA is TGTGCCAGCAGCGTAGTTCCAGGGAGGAACACTGAAGCTTTCTTT. The genes are TRBV9 and TRBJ1-1; D possibly corresponds to TRBD1 (5 bases). This CDR3 contains 15 residues. V was shortened by 0 bases and J by 1 base, with 10 bases between the two germline ends. CDR1 is SGDLS and CDR2 is YYNGEE in the germline V gene.

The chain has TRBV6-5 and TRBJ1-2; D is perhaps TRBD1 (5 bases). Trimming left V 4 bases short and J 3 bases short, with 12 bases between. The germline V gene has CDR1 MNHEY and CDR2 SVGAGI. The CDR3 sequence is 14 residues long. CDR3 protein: CASSSGTGDYGYTF. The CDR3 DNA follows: TGTGCCAGCAGTTCGGGGACGGGGGACTATGGCTACACCTTC.

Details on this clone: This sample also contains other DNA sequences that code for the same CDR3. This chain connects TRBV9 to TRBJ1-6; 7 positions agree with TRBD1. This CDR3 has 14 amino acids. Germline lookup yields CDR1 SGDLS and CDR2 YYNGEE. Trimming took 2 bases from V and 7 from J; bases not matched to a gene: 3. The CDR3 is CASSVRTGNSPLHF. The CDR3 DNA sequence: TGTGCCAGCAGCGTCAGGACAGGCAATTCACCCCTCCACTTT.

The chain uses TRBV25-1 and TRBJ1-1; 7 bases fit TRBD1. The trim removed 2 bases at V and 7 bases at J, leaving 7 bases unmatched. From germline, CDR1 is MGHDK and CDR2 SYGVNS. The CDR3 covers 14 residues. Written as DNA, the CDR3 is TGTGCCAGCAGTGAACACCGACAGGGTAGTGAAGCTTTCTTT. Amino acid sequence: CASSEHRQGSEAFF.

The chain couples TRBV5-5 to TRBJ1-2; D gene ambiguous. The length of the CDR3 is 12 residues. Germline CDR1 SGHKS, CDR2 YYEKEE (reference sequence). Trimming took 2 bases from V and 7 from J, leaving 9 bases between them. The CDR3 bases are TGTGCCAGCAGCTTTAGTACCGGTGGCTACACCTTC. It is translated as CASSFSTGGYTF.

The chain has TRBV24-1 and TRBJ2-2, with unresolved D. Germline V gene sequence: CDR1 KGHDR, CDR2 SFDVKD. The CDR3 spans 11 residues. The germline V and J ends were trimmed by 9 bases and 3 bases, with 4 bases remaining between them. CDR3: CATRDTGELFF. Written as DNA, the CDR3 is TGTGCCACCCGCGACACCGGGGAGCTGTTTTTT.

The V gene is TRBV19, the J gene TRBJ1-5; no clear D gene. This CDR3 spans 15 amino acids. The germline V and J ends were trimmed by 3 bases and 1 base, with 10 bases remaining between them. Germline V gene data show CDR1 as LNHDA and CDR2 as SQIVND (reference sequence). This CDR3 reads CASSMLATSNQPQHF. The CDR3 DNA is TGTGCCAGTAGTATGCTGGCCACGAGCAATCAGCCCCAGCATTTT.

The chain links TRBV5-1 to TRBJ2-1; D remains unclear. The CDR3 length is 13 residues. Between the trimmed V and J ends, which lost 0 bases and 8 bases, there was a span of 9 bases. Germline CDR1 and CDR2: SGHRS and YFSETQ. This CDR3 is CASSLAPMDEQFF. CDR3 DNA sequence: TGCGCCAGCAGCTTGGCCCCCATGGATGAGCAGTTCTTC.

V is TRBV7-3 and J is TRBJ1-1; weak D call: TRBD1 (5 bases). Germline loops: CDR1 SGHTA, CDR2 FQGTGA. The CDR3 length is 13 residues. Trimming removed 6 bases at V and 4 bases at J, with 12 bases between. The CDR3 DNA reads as TGTGCCAGCAGACCTGACGGGGCCACTGAAGCTTTCTTT. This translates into CASRPDGATEAFF.

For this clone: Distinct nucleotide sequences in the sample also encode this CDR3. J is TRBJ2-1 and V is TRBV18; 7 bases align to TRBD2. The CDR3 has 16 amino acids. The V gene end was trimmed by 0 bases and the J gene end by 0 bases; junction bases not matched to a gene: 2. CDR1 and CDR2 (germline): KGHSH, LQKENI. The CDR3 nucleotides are TGTGCCAGCTCACCACCGGGGGGGAGCTCCTACAATGAGCAGTTCTTC. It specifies CASSPPGGSSYNEQFF.

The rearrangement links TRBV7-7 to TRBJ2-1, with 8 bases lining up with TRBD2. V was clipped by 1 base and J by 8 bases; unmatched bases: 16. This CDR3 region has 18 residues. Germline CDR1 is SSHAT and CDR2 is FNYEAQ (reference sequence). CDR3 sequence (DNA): TGTGCCAGCAGCTTAGACCCCGTAGGACGGGGGGGCTGGGATGAGCAGTTCTTC. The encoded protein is CASSLDPVGRGGWDEQFF. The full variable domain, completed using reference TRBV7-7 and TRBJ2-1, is GAGVSQSPRYKVTKRGQDVTLRCDPISSHATLYWYQQALGQGPEFLTYFNYEAQPDKSGLPSDRFSAERPEGSISTLTIQRTEQRDSAMYRCASSLDPVGRGGWDEQFFGPGTRLTVL.

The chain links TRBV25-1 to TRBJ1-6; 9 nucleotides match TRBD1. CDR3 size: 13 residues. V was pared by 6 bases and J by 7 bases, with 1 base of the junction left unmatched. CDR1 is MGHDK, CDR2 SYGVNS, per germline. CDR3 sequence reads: CASSGQGNSPLHF. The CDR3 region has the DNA TGTGCCAGCAGCGGACAGGGGAATTCACCCCTCCACTTT. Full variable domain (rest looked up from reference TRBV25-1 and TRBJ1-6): EADIYQTPRYLVIGTGKKITLECSQTMGHDKMYWYQQDPGMELHLIHYSYGVNSTEKGDLSSESTVSRIRTEHFPLTLESARPSHTSQYLCASSGQGNSPLHFGNGTRLTVT.

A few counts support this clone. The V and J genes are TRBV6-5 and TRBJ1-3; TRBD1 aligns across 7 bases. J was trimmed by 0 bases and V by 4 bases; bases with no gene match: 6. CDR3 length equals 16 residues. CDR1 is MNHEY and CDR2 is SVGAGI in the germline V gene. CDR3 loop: CASSFDRAFSGNTIYF. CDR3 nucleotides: TGTGCCAGCAGTTTCGACAGGGCCTTCTCTGGAAACACCATATATTTT.

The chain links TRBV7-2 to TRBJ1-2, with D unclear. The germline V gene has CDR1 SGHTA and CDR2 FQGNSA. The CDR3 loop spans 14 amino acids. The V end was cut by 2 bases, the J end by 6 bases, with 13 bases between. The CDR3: CASSLISQKNGYTF. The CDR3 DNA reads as TGTGCCAGCAGCTTAATCTCGCAGAAGAATGGCTACACCTTC.